These T cell receptor beta chains were read from a single sample in a study of blood T cell repertoires in COVID-19. Only in-frame clones appear in the TCRdb table, and some are missing; sequencing was by immunoSEQ multiplex PCR. The table shows about 220,000 clones, with 80% occurring only once. The sequenced material came from peripheral blood. The receptors were sampled from a human donor in a cohort sampled during active COVID-19. CDR3s include the opening cysteine and the closing phenylalanine or tryptophan. Each record gives: CDR3 protein, CDR3 DNA, V gene, clone size, J gene, D gene. The D gene is left open where the match is weak. Only some rows state a clone size, as once, few, many or a class for expanded clones.

CATSRAGNSENTIYF,TGTGCCACCAGCAGAGCGGGAAACTCGGAGAACACCATATATTTT,TRBV15,.,TRBJ1-3,.
CASSKGVGYNEQFF,TGTGCCAGCAGCAAAGGGGTGGGGTACAATGAGCAGTTCTTC,TRBV9,.,TRBJ2-1,.
CASRGAGPAEQYF,TGTGCCAGCCGCGGAGCGGGGCCGGCCGAGCAGTACTTC,TRBV6-5,once,TRBJ2-7,TRBD2
CASRDGLRGDTQYF,TGTGCCAGCAGGGATGGACTAAGAGGGGATACGCAGTATTTT,TRBV28,.,TRBJ2-3,.
CASSLPGGLGEQYF,TGTGCCAGCAGTCTCCCTGGTGGACTGGGCGAGCAGTACTTC,TRBV28,.,TRBJ2-7,.
CASSKDERQQETQYF,TGTGCCAGCAGCAAAGATGAAAGACAGCAAGAGACCCAGTACTTC,TRBV21-1,few,TRBJ2-5,.
CAAKQRNFYGTQYF,TGTGCCGCTAAGCAGCGGAACTTTTATGGTACGCAGTATTTT,TRBV2,.,TRBJ2-3,.
CASTIAGEQYF,TGTGCCAGCACAATAGCGGGCGAGCAGTACTTC,TRBV28,few,TRBJ2-7,TRBD2
CASSPGTGSNTEAFF,TGTGCCAGCAGCCCAGGGACAGGCTCGAACACTGAAGCTTTCTTT,TRBV5-4,.,TRBJ1-1,TRBD1
CASSLVLRSGNTIYF,TGTGCCAGCAGCTTAGTCTTGCGGTCTGGAAACACCATATATTTT,TRBV7-9,.,TRBJ1-3,.
CASSAGTGYTGELFF,TGTGCCAGCAGCGCAGGGACAGGATACACCGGGGAGCTGTTTTTT,TRBV7-8,once,TRBJ2-2,TRBD1
CASSEISSPLHF,TGTGCCAGCAGCGAAATTAGCTCACCCCTCCACTTT,TRBV3-1/TRBV3-2,.,TRBJ1-6,.
CASSRLESGGASGELFF,TGCGCCAGCAGTCGACTTGAGAGCGGGGGGGCCTCCGGGGAGCTGTTTTTT,TRBV4-1,.,TRBJ2-2,TRBD2
CASSHDRGNNSPLHF,TGTGCCAGCAGCCATGACAGGGGGAATAATTCACCCCTCCACTTT,TRBV4-2,.,TRBJ1-6,TRBD1
CASSPQEGQPQHF,TGTGCCAGTAGCCCACAGGAGGGCCAGCCCCAGCATTTT,TRBV19,.,TRBJ1-5,.
CASSVRQGNNSPLHF,TGTGCCAGCAGTGTCAGACAGGGCAATAATTCACCCCTCCACTTT,TRBV25-1,.,TRBJ1-6,TRBD1
CAIGGAEANVLTF,TGTGCCATCGGGGGGGCGGAGGCCAACGTCCTGACTTTC,TRBV19,.,TRBJ2-6,TRBD2
CASSEGTSGGAVETQYF,TGTGCCAGCAGCGAGGGGACTAGCGGGGGGGCCGTGGAGACCCAGTACTTC,TRBV5-8,.,TRBJ2-5,TRBD2
CASSRPRGEGPYNSPLHF,TGTGCCAGCAGCCGCCCCAGGGGGGAAGGCCCCTATAATTCACCCCTCCACTTT,TRBV11-3,.,TRBJ1-6,TRBD1
CASSLGEAGTEAFF,TGTGCCAGCAGCTTAGGAGAAGCGGGTACCGAAGCTTTCTTT,TRBV11-3,.,TRBJ1-1,.
CASSPPYQAGANVLTF,TGTGCCAGCTCACCACCTTATCAGGCTGGGGCCAACGTCCTGACTTTC,TRBV18,.,TRBJ2-6,.
CASRRQGIAKNIQYF,TGTGCCAGCAGAAGACAGGGAATAGCCAAAAACATTCAGTACTTC,TRBV6-5,.,TRBJ2-4,TRBD1
CASSQEPRVNTEAFF,TGCGCCAGCAGCCAAGAGCCCAGGGTGAACACTGAAGCTTTCTTT,TRBV4-1,few,TRBJ1-1,.
CASSRDRYTEAFF,TGTGCCAGCAGCCGGGACAGATACACTGAAGCTTTCTTT,TRBV12-3/TRBV12-4,.,TRBJ1-1,TRBD1
CASSQSASPGGLQIWYTGELFF,TGCGCCAGCAGTCAATCGGCCTCCCCCGGAGGGCTTCAAATCTGGTACACCGGGGAGCTGTTTTTT,TRBV23-1,.,TRBJ2-2,.
CASSLPPREGYGYTF,TGTGCCAGCAGCTTACCCCCTCGGGAAGGCTATGGCTACACCTTC,TRBV5-4,once,TRBJ1-2,.
CASSLSQGAFTDTQYF,TGTGCCAGCAGCTTATCACAGGGGGCTTTCACAGATACGCAGTATTTT,TRBV7-9,.,TRBJ2-3,TRBD1
CASSEVRGGNEQFF,TGTGCCAGCAGTGAAGTCCGGGGTGGCAATGAGCAGTTCTTC,TRBV6-1,many,TRBJ2-1,.
CASSYSDFRGTGEAFF,TGTGCCAGCAGTTACTCAGACTTCCGCGGGACAGGGGAAGCTTTCTTT,TRBV6-5,.,TRBJ1-1,TRBD1
CASSYVDQPQHF,TGTGCCAGCAGTTACGTAGATCAGCCCCAGCATTTT,TRBV6-6,few,TRBJ1-5,.
CASSEGGSVYEQYF,TGTGCCAGCAGTGAAGGAGGCAGTGTCTACGAGCAGTACTTC,TRBV6-1,.,TRBJ2-7,.
CASSVTDTLNTEAFF,TGTGCCAGCAGCGTTACGGACACTTTGAACACTGAAGCTTTCTTT,TRBV9,.,TRBJ1-1,.
CASSLAMQETQYF,TGTGCCAGCAGCTTAGCCATGCAAGAGACCCAGTACTTC,TRBV11-3,.,TRBJ2-5,.
CASSKASVGEQFF,TGTGCCAGCAGCAAGGCTAGCGTCGGTGAGCAGTTCTTC,TRBV28,.,TRBJ2-1,.
CASSPRTSGRAGNEQFF,TGTGCCAGCAGCCCACGGACTAGCGGGAGGGCCGGGAATGAGCAGTTCTTC,TRBV14,.,TRBJ2-1,TRBD2
CASSAWFVGSSYNSPLHF,TGTGCCAGTAGTGCCTGGTTTGTCGGGAGCTCCTATAATTCACCCCTCCACTTT,TRBV19,.,TRBJ1-6,.
CAWSVTYEQYF,TGTGCCTGGAGTGTCACTTACGAGCAGTACTTC,TRBV30,.,TRBJ2-7,.
CASSAGLAEQFF,TGTGCCAGCAGCGCTGGACTAGCGGAGCAGTTCTTC,TRBV12-3/TRBV12-4,.,TRBJ2-1,TRBD2
CASSMLQYSQPQHF,TGTGCCAGCAGTATGTTGCAGTACAGTCAGCCCCAGCATTTT,TRBV28,.,TRBJ1-5,.
CASSPLAGGPISNNEQFF,TGTGCCAGCAGCCCACTAGCGGGAGGGCCTATTTCCAACAATGAGCAGTTCTTC,TRBV3-1/TRBV3-2,few,TRBJ2-1,TRBD2
CASSYSTGSEQYF,TGTGCCAGCAGTTACTCGACAGGGAGCGAGCAGTACTTC,TRBV6-6,.,TRBJ2-7,TRBD1
CASSSFPLQSREQFF,TGTGCCAGCAGCTCCTTCCCTTTGCAGTCTAGGGAGCAGTTCTTC,TRBV7-2,.,TRBJ2-1,.
CASSSPKVATSYEQYF,TGTGCCAGCTCATCTCCTAAGGTAGCGACTTCTTACGAGCAGTACTTC,TRBV7-9,few,TRBJ2-7,.
CASSSFAGQGYEQYF,TGTGCCAGCAGCTCCTTCGCCGGACAGGGCTACGAGCAGTACTTC,TRBV11-2,.,TRBJ2-7,TRBD1
CASSPGTVSYNEQFF,TGTGCCAGCAGCCCGGGGACAGTTAGCTACAATGAGCAGTTCTTC,TRBV11-1,.,TRBJ2-1,TRBD1
CASSLDLGSGGAGTQYF,TGTGCCAGCAGCTTAGATTTAGGTAGCGGGGGGGCCGGGACGCAGTATTTT,TRBV11-2,.,TRBJ2-3,TRBD2
CASSQGLGGVQYF,TGTGCCAGCAGCCAAGGACTGGGAGGGGTGCAGTACTTC,TRBV3-1/TRBV3-2,.,TRBJ2-7,TRBD2
CASSWPRIGTGPGTGELFF,TGTGCCAGCAGCTGGCCTCGAATAGGGACTGGCCCCGGCACCGGGGAGCTGTTTTTT,TRBV7-8,.,TRBJ2-2,.
CASSFAGGEQYF,TGTGCCAGCAGCTTTGCAGGGGGCGAGCAGTACTTC,TRBV7-9,.,TRBJ2-7,TRBD1
CASSLDAGGIYGYTF,TGCGCCAGCAGCTTGGACGCAGGGGGCATCTATGGCTACACCTTC,TRBV5-1,.,TRBJ1-2,TRBD1
CASSRSGTVGNTIYF,TGTGCCAGTAGTAGATCCGGGACAGTTGGAAACACCATATATTTT,TRBV19,.,TRBJ1-3,TRBD1
CAISLGVGANVLTF,TGTGCCATCAGTCTAGGGGTCGGGGCCAACGTCCTGACTTTC,TRBV10-3,.,TRBJ2-6,.
CASSSSGATNEKLFF,TGTGCCAGTAGTTCCTCAGGGGCAACTAATGAAAAACTGTTTTTT,TRBV19,.,TRBJ1-4,.
CASTDRGFNYGYTF,TGTGCCAGCACGGACAGGGGGTTTAACTATGGCTACACCTTC,TRBV28,few,TRBJ1-2,TRBD1
CASSPRPQGASGNTIYF,TGTGCCAGTAGCCCCCGGCCTCAGGGGGCTTCTGGAAACACCATATATTTT,TRBV19,.,TRBJ1-3,TRBD1
CASSSTTGVRTDTQYF,TGCGCCAGCAGCTCGACGACAGGGGTCCGCACAGATACGCAGTATTTT,TRBV5-1,.,TRBJ2-3,TRBD1